The present T cell receptor (beta chain) was sequenced within a study of cytomegalovirus exposure and HLA in healthy donors. In the study overall: Among the 398 genotyped donors, over 70% were placed in the Caucasian-associated ancestry cluster.

The study ran its PCR with 60 Vbeta and 13 Jbeta primers. Method: immunoSEQ multiplex PCR; TCRdb's copy keeps in-frame clones and lacks some. The table has about 300,000 clones, approximately 90% seen once; the top ten hold around 3.7%. Comments on this clone: The antigen remains undetermined.

Study-wide results and caveats: The listing of approximately 160 TCR beta chains classed them as cytomegalovirus-associated.

Sequencing used PBMCs. This receptor was identified in a man aged 35 to 55 in good health and CMV-seropositive.

In nucleotides, the CDR3 is TGTGCCAGCAGGCCAGGGGCCACCGGGGAGCTGTTTTTT. Translated: CASRPGATGELFF. V gene TRBV7-8 combines with J gene TRBJ2-2; tentative D call: TRBD1 (6 bases). Germline CDR1 and CDR2: SGHVS and FQNEAQ. This CDR3 has 13 amino acids. Trimming left V 6 bases short and J 4 bases short, with 9 bases between.